This T cell receptor beta chain was recovered during a study of shared clonotypes between healthy human individuals. Overall study: Those who served as donors were a couple of women and a few men between the ages of 18 and 49.

Method: immunoSEQ multiplex PCR; TCRdb's copy keeps in-frame clones and lacks some. The sample holds around 510,000 clones; roughly 79% are singletons and the top ten take 12%. There are many counts of this clone. The clonotype originates from a middle-aged woman in good health. Some clones in this sample may be carry-over from other donors' samples. Sequencing was done on a sample of PBMCs.

The CDR3 DNA follows: TGCGCCAGCAGCCAAGGTCCTTCGGTGGTAGGAGATACGCAGTATTTT. Amino acids: CASSQGPSVVGDTQYF. The chain couples TRBV4-1 to TRBJ2-3; no clear D gene. Germline CDR1 MGHRA, CDR2 YSYEKL. The CDR3 is 16 amino acids. Trimming left V 1 base short and J 5 bases short, with 16 bases between.